These T cell receptor beta chains were read from a single sample in a study of cytomegalovirus exposure and HLA in healthy donors. Only in-frame clones appear in the TCRdb table, and some are missing; sequencing was by immunoSEQ multiplex PCR. The data contain about 160,000 clones, 65% to 80% of them seen just once; the ten biggest clones take up approximately 4.4%. Specimen: PBMCs. The receptors were gathered from a man between 18 and 29 years old in good health and CMV-seropositive. Both conserved end residues are part of each CDR3. D genes are given only for firm matches. Clone size is shown for a subset of rows, as once, few, many or a class of expanded clone.

v_gene	j_gene	abundance	d_gene	CDR3nt	CDR3aa
TRBV13	TRBJ1-2	-	-	TGTGCCAGCAGCCTTGCTAATGACTACACCTTC	CASSLANDYTF
TRBV14	TRBJ2-3	-	-	TGTGCCAGCAGCCTCCGGAAGGGGGCAGATACGCAGTATTTT	CASSLRKGADTQYF
TRBV9	TRBJ1-1	once	-	TGTGCCAGCAGCGTTTTAGGGAGCCCGGACACTGAAGCTTTCTTT	CASSVLGSPDTEAFF
TRBV7-3	TRBJ2-3	-	TRBD1	TGTGCCAGCAGCTTAGGGACAGGGACAGGGCTAGCAGATACGCAGTATTTT	CASSLGTGTGLADTQYF
TRBV5-1	TRBJ2-1	-	TRBD1	TGCGCCAGCAGCTTGTACTCCGACAGGGCCAATGAGCAGTTCTTC	CASSLYSDRANEQFF
TRBV5-1	TRBJ2-1	-	-	TGCGCCAGCAGCTTGGCCCCCGAGCAAAGCTACAATGAGCAGTTCTTC	CASSLAPEQSYNEQFF
TRBV5-1	TRBJ1-2	once	-	TGCGCCAGCAGCTTGGGGGGGGGTATGGACTATGGCTACACCTTC	CASSLGGGMDYGYTF
TRBV10-3	TRBJ1-1	few	-	TGTGCCATCAGCGGAGATACAGGGAGCACTGAAGCTTTCTTT	CAISGDTGSTEAFF
TRBV11-3	TRBJ2-5	-	-	TGTGCCAGCAGCCCCGGCAGGGGTACAGAGACCCAGTACTTC	CASSPGRGTETQYF
TRBV4-2	TRBJ1-3	few	-	TGTGCCAGCAGCCAAGACCGTCCGTCCTCTGGAAACACCATATATTTT	CASSQDRPSSGNTIYF
TRBV30	TRBJ1-3	few	-	TGTTCTGTGGTCTGGAGCTCTGGAAACACCATATATTTT	CSVVWSSGNTIYF
TRBV6-1	TRBJ2-5	-	TRBD2	TGTGCCAGCACGGCGGTAGCGGGAGGTGGAGAGACCCAGTACTTC	CASTAVAGGGETQYF
TRBV7-9	TRBJ2-1	-	-	TGTGCCAGCAGCTTAGACGGGCAGGGATGGTCCTACAATGAGCAGTTCTTC	CASSLDGQGWSYNEQFF
TRBV2	TRBJ1-1	few	TRBD1	TGTGCCAGCAGTGGGACAGGGGGCGAAGCTTTCTTT	CASSGTGGEAFF
TRBV18	TRBJ1-1	-	-	TGTGCCAGCTCACCACGGGAGTCGAACACTGAAGCTTTCTTT	CASSPRESNTEAFF
TRBV19	TRBJ1-5	-	-	TGTGCCAGTAGTATGGTAGGAGGGGGCAATCAGCCCCAGCATTTT	CASSMVGGGNQPQHF
TRBV5-1	TRBJ1-2	-	TRBD1	TGCGCCAGCCATTCCGGGACAGGAAACTATGGCTACACCTTC	CASHSGTGNYGYTF
TRBV4-1	TRBJ1-1	few	TRBD1	TGCGCCAGCAGCTTATCGGGACAGGGGAATACTGAAGCTTTCTTT	CASSLSGQGNTEAFF
TRBV6-1	TRBJ1-2	-	TRBD1	TGTGCCAGCAGTGGACAGGGGGCAATCTATGGCTACACCTTC	CASSGQGAIYGYTF
TRBV9	TRBJ2-2	-	TRBD1	TGTGCCAGCAGCGTTCGGACAGGGAGTGGTATCGGGGAGCTGTTTTTT	CASSVRTGSGIGELFF
TRBV28	TRBJ2-6	-	TRBD1	TGTGCCAGCAGACCGGGACAGGGGGCCCGTGGGGCCAACGTCCTGACTTTC	CASRPGQGARGANVLTF
TRBV6-1	TRBJ1-2	-	TRBD1	TGTGCCAGCAGTGAGGAGGGGGCGATGCTAGTGACCGGCTACACCTTC	CASSEEGAMLVTGYTF
TRBV19	TRBJ2-1	-	-	TGTGCCAGTAGTTCCCGTATCGGCCAGGGGGGAAATGAGCAGTTCTTC	CASSSRIGQGGNEQFF
TRBV5-1	TRBJ1-1	-	-	TGCGCCAGCAGGCTACGCGGGTCGGACACTGAAGCTTTCTTT	CASRLRGSDTEAFF
TRBV11-3	TRBJ1-6	few	TRBD1	TGTGCCAGCAGCTTAGACGGACAGGGTGGTTCACCCCTCCACTTT	CASSLDGQGGSPLHF
TRBV30	TRBJ2-6	-	TRBD1	TGTGCCTGGAGGCTGACAGGGAGCTCTGGGGCCAACGTCCTGACTTTC	CAWRLTGSSGANVLTF
TRBV5-1	TRBJ1-2	few	-	TGCGCCAGCAGCTTACTTCCGGACGGGGAAGGTGGCTATGGCTACACCTTC	CASSLLPDGEGGYGYTF
TRBV9	TRBJ2-5	-	TRBD1	TGTGCCAGCAGCGTCGGGACAGGGGGCGATGAGACCCAGTACTTC	CASSVGTGGDETQYF